This TCR beta chain was sequenced in a study of T cells in tuberculosis. Only in-frame clones appear in the TCRdb table, and some are missing; sequencing was by immunoSEQ multiplex PCR. There are 20,000 to 30,000 clones in the sample; 95% to 96% occur only once, and approximately 8.5% lies in the top ten. The V gene lost 4 bases and the J gene lost 1 base, with 20 bases spanning the gap. The length of the CDR3 is 17 residues. Germline lookup yields CDR1 SGHTS and CDR2 YDEGEE. This chain uses TRBV5-8 with TRBJ2-5; D uncertain. The sequenced sample consisted of PBMCs. The TCR originated in a donor between 10 and 29 years old with latent tuberculosis or without tuberculosis infection. Written as DNA, the CDR3 is TGTGCCAGCAGCCCCCCCGTTGTTGGGCAATTCCAAGAGACCCAGTACTTC. Its translation is CASSPPVVGQFQETQYF.